This record looks at one T cell receptor beta chain sequence and its context. Its antigen is unknown. The sample originates from a study of T cell repertoires in cytomegalovirus infection. Study overall: CMV epitopes used comprised recently identified HLA-C-restricted ones and well-studied HLA-B-restricted ones.

TCRdb reprocessed the reads via MiXCR and lists one record per CDR3 protein. The sample lists about 920,000 distinct CDR3 sequences, around 29% occurring once. This CDR3 comprises 15 residues. Trimming at V came to 7 bases and at J to 4 bases, leaving 11 bases not matched to a gene. In germline, CDR1 is SEHNR, CDR2 FQNEAQ (reference sequence). The rearrangement links TRBV7-9 to TRBJ2-5, with 8 bases that match TRBD1. The sequencing used cultured CD8+ T cells from PBMCs, collected from culture after CMV antigen stimulation. The receptor was derived from a human donor in good health (CMV status not recorded). Some clones in this sample may be carry-over from other donors' samples. DNA of the CDR3: TGTGCCAGCACCGAAGTCAGGGGGCGAGTAGAGACCCAGTACTTC. Translating gives CASTEVRGRVETQYF. Combining the CDR3 with reference TRBV7-9 and TRBJ2-5 gives the whole variable domain DTGVSQNPRHKITKRGQNVTFRCDPISEHNRLYWYRQTLGQGPEFLTYFQNEAQLEKSRLLSDRFSAERPKGSFSTLEIQRTEQGDSAMYLCASTEVRGRVETQYFGPGTRLLVL.